Listed below are T cell receptor beta chains from one sample, sequenced in a study of blood T cell repertoires in COVID-19. This table comes from immunoSEQ multiplex PCR, and its TCRdb copy is limited to in-frame clones, with some not included. The sample contains around 200,000 clones, over 75% of which appear only once. The sequenced sample consisted of peripheral blood. All receptors derive from a human donor with active or convalescent COVID-19. The donor label of this sample is uncertain. CDR3s include the opening cysteine and the closing phenylalanine or tryptophan. A D gene is named only where the DNA matches it firmly. Rows give clone size only sometimes, using once, few, many, or a class for an expanded clone.

abundance,d_gene,v_gene,j_gene,CDR3aa,CDR3nt
.,TRBD2,TRBV5-3,TRBJ2-7,CARSLKPSGEGPGYEQYF,TGTGCCAGAAGCCTTAAGCCTAGCGGGGAGGGTCCGGGATACGAGCAGTACTTC
.,TRBD2,TRBV5-4,TRBJ2-2,CASSLDAGGNTGELFF,TGTGCCAGCAGCTTGGATGCGGGAGGGAACACCGGGGAGCTGTTTTTT
.,.,TRBV6-5,TRBJ2-7,CASSPGDRSYEQYF,TGTGCCAGCAGCCCAGGGGATCGATCCTACGAGCAGTACTTC
.,.,TRBV2,TRBJ1-2,CASSPKRQGMLGYTF,TGTGCCAGCAGCCCTAAGAGGCAGGGGATGCTTGGCTACACCTTC
.,.,TRBV2,TRBJ1-5,CASSEGGRRQPQHF,TGTGCCAGCAGTGAAGGGGGTAGGAGGCAGCCCCAGCATTTT
.,.,TRBV10-3,TRBJ2-1,CAISVQGSHNEQFF,TGTGCCATCAGTGTCCAGGGTTCTCACAATGAGCAGTTCTTC
.,TRBD2,TRBV19,TRBJ2-7,CASSMGLAGGGYEQYF,TGTGCCAGTAGTATGGGCCTAGCGGGTGGAGGCTACGAGCAGTACTTC
.,.,TRBV3-1/TRBV3-2,TRBJ1-1,CASSQVQGRNTEAFF,TGTGCCAGCAGCCAAGTCCAGGGGAGGAACACTGAAGCTTTCTTT
.,.,TRBV2,TRBJ1-1,CASNVGGSLTEAFF,TGTGCCAGCAATGTAGGGGGTAGTCTAACTGAAGCTTTCTTT
.,.,TRBV28,TRBJ2-5,CASSFSGSPGGETQYF,TGTGCCAGCAGTTTCTCAGGAAGCCCCGGGGGAGAGACCCAGTACTTC
once,.,TRBV28,TRBJ1-1,CASSSPESNEAFF,TGTGCCAGCAGCTCTCCGGAGAGTAATGAAGCTTTCTTT
.,TRBD1,TRBV13,TRBJ1-2,CASSSSPGQGVFGGYTF,TGTGCCAGCAGCTCTTCCCCGGGACAGGGTGTTTTTGGTGGCTACACCTTC
.,.,TRBV28,TRBJ2-7,CASSLAGFPYEQYF,TGTGCCAGCAGTCTCGCAGGGTTTCCCTACGAGCAGTACTTC
.,TRBD1,TRBV27,TRBJ2-4,CASSAFRDRVTKNIQYF,TGTGCCAGCAGCGCCTTCCGGGACAGGGTGACCAAAAACATTCAGTACTTC
.,.,TRBV12-5,TRBJ1-5,CASGSYVGHAKGPQHF,TGTGCTAGTGGTTCCTACGTGGGACACGCCAAGGGGCCCCAGCATTTT
.,.,TRBV19,TRBJ1-3,CASSIDLNRPGNTIYF,TGTGCCAGTAGTATAGATCTTAATCGTCCTGGAAACACCATATATTTT
.,.,TRBV4-1,TRBJ1-1,CASSQGPVMNTEAFF,TGCGCCAGCAGCCAAGGGCCAGTCATGAACACTGAAGCTTTCTTT
.,TRBD1,TRBV5-5,TRBJ1-5,CASSLEGQGHQPQHF,TGTGCCAGCAGCTTGGAGGGACAGGGTCATCAGCCCCAGCATTTT
.,.,TRBV3-1/TRBV3-2,TRBJ1-5,CASSPDSQDRPQHF,TGTGCCAGCAGCCCGGACAGCCAAGACCGGCCCCAGCATTTT
.,TRBD1,TRBV7-9,TRBJ2-7,CASSLGDRVWQYF,TGTGCCAGCAGCTTAGGGGACAGGGTGTGGCAGTACTTC
.,.,TRBV3-1/TRBV3-2,TRBJ2-6,CASSGHSGANVLTF,TGTGCCAGCAGCGGGCACTCTGGGGCCAACGTCCTGACTTTC
.,.,TRBV3-1/TRBV3-2,TRBJ1-1,CASSQAGDTEAFF,TGTGCCAGCAGCCAAGCGGGGGACACTGAAGCTTTCTTT
.,TRBD1,TRBV11-2,TRBJ2-2,CASSSGQVNTGELFF,TGTGCCAGCAGCTCGGGACAGGTGAACACCGGGGAGCTGTTTTTT
.,TRBD1,TRBV5-1,TRBJ1-1,CASSLQGASGEAFF,TGCGCCAGCAGCTTGCAGGGGGCGTCGGGTGAAGCTTTCTTT
.,.,TRBV5-4,TRBJ1-2,CASSLVSGGVWTNYGYTF,TGTGCCAGCAGTCTTGTATCGGGGGGCGTTTGGACTAACTATGGCTACACCTTC